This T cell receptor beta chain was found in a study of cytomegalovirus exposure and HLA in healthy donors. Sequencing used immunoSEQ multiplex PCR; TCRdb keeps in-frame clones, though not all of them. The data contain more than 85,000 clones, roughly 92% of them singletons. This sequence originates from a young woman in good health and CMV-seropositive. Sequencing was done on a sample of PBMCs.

CDR3 in amino acids: CASSQEGAAGANVLTF. The DNA of the CDR3 is TGCGCCAGCAGCCAAGAGGGGGCAGCTGGGGCCAACGTCCTGACTTTC. The chain employs TRBV4-3 and TRBJ2-6, with D tentatively TRBD1 (6 bases). The CDR3 length is 16 residues. V lost 0 bases, J lost 2 bases, and 8 bases lay in between. CDR1 is LGHNA, CDR2 YSLEER, per germline.